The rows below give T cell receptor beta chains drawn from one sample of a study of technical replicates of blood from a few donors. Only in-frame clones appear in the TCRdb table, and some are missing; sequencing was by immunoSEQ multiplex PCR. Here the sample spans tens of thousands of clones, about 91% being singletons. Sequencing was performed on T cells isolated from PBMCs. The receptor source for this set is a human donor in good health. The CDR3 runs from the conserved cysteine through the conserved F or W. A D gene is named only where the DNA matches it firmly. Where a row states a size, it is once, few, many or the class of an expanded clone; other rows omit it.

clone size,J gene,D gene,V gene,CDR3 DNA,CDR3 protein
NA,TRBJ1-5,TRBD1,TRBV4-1,TGCGCCAGCAGCCAAGGCAGGGGGCTGGGCAATCAGCCCCAGCATTTT,CASSQGRGLGNQPQHF
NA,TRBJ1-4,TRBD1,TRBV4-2,TGTGCCAGCAGCCAACCAGGGGGAGCTAATGAAAAACTGTTTTTT,CASSQPGGANEKLFF
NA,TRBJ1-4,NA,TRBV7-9,TGTGCCAGCAGCCACCCCCCGGGGACACGGAAAGAAAAACTGTTTTTT,CASSHPPGTRKEKLFF
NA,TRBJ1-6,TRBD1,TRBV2,TGTGCCAGCATGAAACCGGGACAGTTCCTTTTTTTTGTCCTTTCACCCCTCCACTTT,CASMKPGQFLFFVLSPLHF
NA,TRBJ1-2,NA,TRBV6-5,TGTGCCAGCATTCCCAGGGAGGTGTATGGCTACACCTTC,CASIPREVYGYTF
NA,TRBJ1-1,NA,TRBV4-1,TGCGCCAGCAGCCAAGATACCCTTGGACAGTGGAAAACTTTCTTT,CASSQDTLGQWKTFF
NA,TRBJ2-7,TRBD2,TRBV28,TGTGCCAGCAGCTATCGAGCTCCGACTAGCGGGGGTATCACCTACGAGCAGTACTTC,CASSYRAPTSGGITYEQYF
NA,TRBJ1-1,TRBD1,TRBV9,TGTGCCAGCAGCGCGTCACAGGGGATGAACACTGAAGCTTTCTTT,CASSASQGMNTEAFF
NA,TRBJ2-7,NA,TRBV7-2,TGTGCCAGCAGCTTACAGGGCTACGAGCAGTACTTC,CASSLQGYEQYF
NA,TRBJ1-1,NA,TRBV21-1,TGTGCCAGCAGCAAAGGGCGGACAGAGAACACTGAAGCTTTCTTT,CASSKGRTENTEAFF
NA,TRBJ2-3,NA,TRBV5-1,TGCGCCAGCAGCCCTTACAGGGCGGTGGGCACAGATACGCAGTATTTT,CASSPYRAVGTDTQYF
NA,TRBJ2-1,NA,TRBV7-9,TGTGCCAGCAGCTTAAGTGGGGGGGGGCTTATAGATGAGCAGTTCTTC,CASSLSGGGLIDEQFF
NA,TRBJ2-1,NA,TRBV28,TGTGCCAGCAGTTTATATCGGACTCCTAATGAGCAGTTCTTC,CASSLYRTPNEQFF
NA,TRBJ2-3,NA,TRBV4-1,TGCGCCAGCAGCCAAGAGTCGGCGCAGTATTTT,CASSQESAQYF
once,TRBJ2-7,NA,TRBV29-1,TGCAGCGGCGGGGACTTATTATCCTACGAGCAGTACTTC,CSGGDLLSYEQYF
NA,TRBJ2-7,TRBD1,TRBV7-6,TGTGCCAGCAGCCCAGGACAGGGTTCCAACGAGCAGTACTTC,CASSPGQGSNEQYF
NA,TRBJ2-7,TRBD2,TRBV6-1,TGTGCCAGCAGTGATTACGGGACTAGGTTCTACGAGCAGTACTTC,CASSDYGTRFYEQYF
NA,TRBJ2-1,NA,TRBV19,TGTGCCAGTAGTATCCGCAGAAACAATGAGCAGTTCTTC,CASSIRRNNEQFF
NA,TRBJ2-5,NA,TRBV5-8,TGTGCCAGCAGCCCCGGGCGGAGGGGCGAAGAGACCCAGTACTTC,CASSPGRRGEETQYF
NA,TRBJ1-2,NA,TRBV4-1,TGCGCCAGCAGCCCCTCACTCGGGGGGGCCTATGGCTACACCTTC,CASSPSLGGAYGYTF
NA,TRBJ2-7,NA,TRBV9,TGTGCCAGCAGCACTAGACCGGCCAACGAGCAGTACTTC,CASSTRPANEQYF
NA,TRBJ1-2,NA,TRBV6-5,TGTGCCAGCAAGGGGTACTATGGCTACACCTTC,CASKGYYGYTF
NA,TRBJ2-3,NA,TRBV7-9,TGTGCCAGCAGAACTGAGCGGGTTAGCACAGATACGCAGTATTTT,CASRTERVSTDTQYF
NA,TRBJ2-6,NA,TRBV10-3,TGTGCCACCTCGGGAGTCTCTGGGGCCAACGTCCTGACTTTC,CATSGVSGANVLTF
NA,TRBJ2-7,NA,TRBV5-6,TGTGCCAGCAGCTTCAATTTGTACAACGAGCAGTACTTC,CASSFNLYNEQYF
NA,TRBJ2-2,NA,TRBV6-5,TGTGCCAGCAGTTACTATCAGGGGATTAGAAGCGGGGAGCTGTTTTTT,CASSYYQGIRSGELFF
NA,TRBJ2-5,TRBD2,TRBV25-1,TGTGCCAGCAGTGAATTTCTGACTAGCGGAACACAAGAGACCCAGTACTTC,CASSEFLTSGTQETQYF
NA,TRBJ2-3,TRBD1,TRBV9,TGTGCCAGCAGCGTAGCTGGAGGGACAGGGGGGGTGAGAGATACGCAGTATTTT,CASSVAGGTGGVRDTQYF
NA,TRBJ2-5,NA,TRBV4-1,TGCGCCAGCAGCCAAGAATGGGAAGCGGGCCAAGAGACCCAGTACTTC,CASSQEWEAGQETQYF
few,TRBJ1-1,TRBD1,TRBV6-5,TGTGCCAGCATCTCCGGGACAGCGCCTGAAGCTTTCTTT,CASISGTAPEAFF
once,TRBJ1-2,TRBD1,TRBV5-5,TGTGCCAGCAGCTTACAGGGGGCAAATGGCTACACCTTC,CASSLQGANGYTF
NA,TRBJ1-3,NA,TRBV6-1,TGTGCCAGCAGTGACAGGTCTGGAAACACCATATATTTT,CASSDRSGNTIYF
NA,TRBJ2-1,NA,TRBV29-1,TGCAGCGTTGGTTCCACAGGTGATGAGCAGTTCTTC,CSVGSTGDEQFF
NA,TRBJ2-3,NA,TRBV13,TGTGCCAGCAGCTTAGAACTAGCAGAGGGGACCACAGATACGCAGTATTTT,CASSLELAEGTTDTQYF
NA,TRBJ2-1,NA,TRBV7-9,TGTGCCAGCGTGTGGGACTGGGGGGAGGCTATCGGGTACTACAATGAGCAGTTCTTC,CASVWDWGEAIGYYNEQFF
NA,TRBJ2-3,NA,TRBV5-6,TGTGCCAGCGCTACCGTCGCAGGGAAAACAGATACGCAGTATTTT,CASATVAGKTDTQYF
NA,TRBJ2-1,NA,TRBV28,TGTGCCAGCAGGTTAGAGCTAAATGAGCAGTTCTTC,CASRLELNEQFF
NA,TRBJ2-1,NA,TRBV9,TGTGCCAGCAGCGTAGTAGGTGGAGGGGACAATGAGCAGTTCTTC,CASSVVGGGDNEQFF
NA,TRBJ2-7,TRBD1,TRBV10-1,TGCGCCAGCAGTGAGACGACGACAGGGGTTTCGTCCGAGCAGTACTTC,CASSETTTGVSSEQYF
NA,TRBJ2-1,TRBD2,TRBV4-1,TGCGCCAGCATGGCTAGCGGGACGGTTGAGCAGTTCTTC,CASMASGTVEQFF
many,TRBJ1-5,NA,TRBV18,TGTGCCAGCTCACCAGAGGCTAGCAATCAGCCCCAGCATTTT,CASSPEASNQPQHF
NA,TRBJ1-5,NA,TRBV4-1,TGCGCCAGCAGCCAAGATCGGGGGGGCGGGCAGCCCCAGCATTTT,CASSQDRGGGQPQHF
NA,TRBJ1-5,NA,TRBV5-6,TGTGCCAGCAGCTCGGATGGGGGGAATCAGCCCCAGCATTTT,CASSSDGGNQPQHF
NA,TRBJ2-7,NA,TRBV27,TGTGCCAGCAGTTTGCACCAGGAAACCTACGAGCAGTACTTC,CASSLHQETYEQYF
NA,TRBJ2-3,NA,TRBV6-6,TGTGCCAGCGGGAGAAGCACAGATACGCAGTATTTT,CASGRSTDTQYF
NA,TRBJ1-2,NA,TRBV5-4,TGTGCCAGCAGCCCGGGTTGGACAGCTAACTATGGCTACACCTTC,CASSPGWTANYGYTF
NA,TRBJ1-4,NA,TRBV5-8,TGTGCCAGCAGCTTGTATGCAACTAATGAAAAACTGTTTTTT,CASSLYATNEKLFF
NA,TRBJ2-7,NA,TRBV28,TGTGCCAGCAACCCGGGCGGGGCGATCTCCTACGAGCAGTACTTC,CASNPGGAISYEQYF